This record looks at one TCR beta chain sequence and its context. RNA transcripts provided the source from which TCR beta CDR3 regions were amplified. HTBI primers were employed in a first-round RT-PCR of the TCR CDR3. TCRdb reanalysed the multiplex PCR reads using MiXCR and keeps one entry per CDR3 protein. The sample gives 450,000 to 650,000 distinct CDR3 sequences, around 21% of which show up once; approximately 26% is in the top ten. This CDR3 comprises 17 residues. J gave up 0 bases and V 3 bases, and 8 bases lay outside the gene matches. Patients were excluded because of uncontrolled infection, other autoimmune disease, pregnancy or lactation. The sample is drawn from a study of T cells in Graves' hyperthyroidism and ophthalmopathy.

The sequenced material came from blood. The chain employs TRBV12-3 or TRBV12-4 and TRBJ2-4; 7 bases agree with TRBD1. The clonotype comes from a man aged 18 to 30 with Graves' hyperthyroidism. The chain's CDR3 is CASSFLRQGQAKNIQYF. The CDR3 coding sequence is TGTGCCAGCAGTTTTCTTAGACAGGGTCAAGCCAAAAACATTCAGTACTTC.